The 18 T cell receptor beta chains in this list originate from one sample, sequenced in a study of cytomegalovirus exposure and HLA in healthy donors. Primers for the PCR totalled 60 Vbeta and 13 Jbeta. Sequencing used immunoSEQ multiplex PCR; TCRdb keeps in-frame clones, though not all of them. This sample has about 160,000 clones; about 81% occur once, and the top ten carry roughly 3%. Sequencing used PBMCs. The receptors derive from a woman aged 45-60 years in good health and CMV-seropositive.

The chain couples TRBV9 to TRBJ2-1; 9 bases are a match to TRBD2. This CDR3 has 15 amino acids. The germline V gene encodes CDR1 SGDLS and CDR2 YYNGEE. V dropped 3 bases and J dropped 7; count of bases not matched to a gene: 8. The CDR3 spells CASSERGLAGNEQFF. In DNA, the CDR3 is TGTGCCAGCAGCGAACGGGGGCTAGCGGGGAATGAGCAGTTCTTC.

In this sample, this clone turned up once. The chain joins TRBV6-4 to TRBJ1-2; possible D gene TRBD1, 6 bases. Germline values: CDR1 MRHNA, CDR2 SNTAGT. The germline V and J ends were trimmed by 4 bases and 2 bases, with 14 bases remaining between them. This CDR3 spans 15 amino acids. In DNA form, the CDR3 reads TGTGCCAGCAGTGTCACCCCTACAGGGAACTATGGCTACACCTTC. Its protein is CASSVTPTGNYGYTF.

The J gene is TRBJ2-2, the V gene TRBV11-2; 7 nucleotides line up with TRBD2. This CDR3 is 16 amino acids long. The V segment lost 2 bases and the J segment 2 bases; nucleotides outside the gene matches: 5. The germline gives CDR1 SGHAT, CDR2 FQNNGV. In DNA, the CDR3 is TGTGCCAGCAGCTTAAGCGGGACTACTAACACCGGGGAGCTGTTTTTT. Translation gives CASSLSGTTNTGELFF.

The chain employs TRBV6-6 and TRBJ1-3; D is perhaps TRBD1 (5 bases). Per germline, CDR1 MNHNY and CDR2 SVGAGI (reference sequence). The CDR3 sequence is 15 residues long. V lost 5 bases, J lost 4 bases, and 15 bases lay in between. As DNA, the CDR3 is TGTGCCAGCAGTCCTGAAGCGGGGGGAGGAAACACCATATATTTT. Its protein is CASSPEAGGGNTIYF.

The chain employs TRBV18 and TRBJ1-1; D unclear. There are 16 residues in the CDR3. V was pared by 3 bases and J by 1 base, with 15 bases between. Germline assignment: CDR1 KGHSH and CDR2 LQKENI. The CDR3 DNA reads TGTGCCAGCTCACCGCCGTCGAGGGCGAAGAACACTGAAGCTTTCTTT. Residues: CASSPPSRAKNTEAFF.

The chain employs TRBV25-1 and TRBJ2-1, with a weak D call TRBD2 (7 bases). The ends were cut back, 3 bases at V and 8 bases at J, with 17 bases in the middle. The CDR3 runs 15 residues. Germline assignment: CDR1 MGHDK and CDR2 SYGVNS. The CDR3 region is CASSELGGPGDEQFF. In DNA form, the CDR3 reads TGTGCCAGCAGTGAGTTGGGGGGGCCCGGGGATGAGCAGTTCTTC.

This chain connects TRBV5-1 to TRBJ1-6, with TRBD1 matching 7 bases. CDR1 and CDR2 from the germline V gene are SGHRS and YFSETQ. The CDR3 sequence is 15 residues long. V lost 1 base, J lost 7 bases, and 5 bases stayed unmatched. In DNA form, the CDR3 reads TGCGCCAGCAGCTTGATGGGGGACAGCAATTCACCCCTCCACTTT. It is translated as CASSLMGDSNSPLHF.

This rearrangement joins TRBV5-6 to TRBJ2-7, with D unclear. Germline lookup yields CDR1 SGHDT and CDR2 YYEEEE. This CDR3 is built from 11 residues. Trimming pared 3 bases from V and 7 bases from J, leaving 8 bases between. The CDR3: CASSSTQEQYF. The CDR3 DNA follows: TGTGCCAGCAGCTCCACTCAAGAGCAGTACTTC.

The chain combines TRBV5-6 with TRBJ1-2; TRBD1 aligns across 12 bases. The germline V gene has CDR1 SGHDT and CDR2 YYEEEE. J was trimmed by 0 bases and V by 3 bases; bases with no gene match: 9. The length of the CDR3 is 18 residues. CDR3 amino acids: CASSWNRDRGPPNYGYTF. The DNA for the CDR3 is TGTGCCAGCAGCTGGAACCGGGACAGGGGGCCTCCTAACTATGGCTACACCTTC.

The CDR3 DNA reads TGTGCCAGCTCTTGGGGGGGGCAAACTGAAGCTTTCTTT. This sequence encodes CASSWGGQTEAFF. This chain uses TRBV6-5 with TRBJ1-1, with D tentatively TRBD1 (6 bases). Germline V gene lookup returns CDR1 MNHEY and CDR2 SVGAGI. V lost 8 bases and J 5 bases, leaving 15 bases between the germline ends. CDR3 length: 13 amino acids.

This rearrangement joins TRBV7-3 to TRBJ2-3; 10 bases align to TRBD2. The CDR3 extends over 15 amino acids. Germline trimming cut 5 bases from V and 4 bases from J; bases unmatched to any gene: 6. In germline, CDR1 is SGHTA, CDR2 FQGTGA. The CDR3 loop is CASSGLAGGSDTQYF. The DNA for the CDR3 is TGTGCCAGCAGCGGCTTAGCGGGGGGCTCAGATACGCAGTATTTT.

About this clone: The sample carries other DNA sequences with the same CDR3. The genes are TRBV2 and TRBJ2-5; 8 bases fit TRBD1. In germline, CDR1 is SNHLY, CDR2 FYNNEI. V was pared by 2 bases and J by 5 bases, with 4 bases of the junction left unmatched. This CDR3 region has 14 residues. This CDR3 is CASSEQGAGETQYF. The CDR3, as DNA: TGTGCCAGCAGTGAACAGGGGGCTGGGGAGACCCAGTACTTC. The whole variable domain, filled in from reference TRBV2 and TRBJ2-5, reads EPEVTQTPSHQVTQMGQEVILRCVPISNHLYFYWYRQILGQKVEFLVSFYNNEISEKSEIFDDQFSVERPDGSNFTLKIRSTKLEDSAMYFCASSEQGAGETQYFGPGTRLLVL.

V usage is TRBV7-2 and J usage is TRBJ2-2, with 9 bases matching TRBD1. Germline V lookup: CDR1 SGHTA, CDR2 FQGNSA. Trimming took 2 bases from V and 2 from J; bases not matched to a gene: 6. The CDR3 has 17 amino acids. The CDR3 spells CASSLFPGQGNTGELFF. CDR3 DNA: TGTGCCAGCAGCTTATTTCCGGGACAGGGTAACACCGGGGAGCTGTTTTTT.

The chain is built from TRBV7-6 and TRBJ2-1; 10 nucleotides match TRBD2. This CDR3 is 18 amino acids long. V shed 4 bases and J 0 bases; nucleotides not matched to a gene: 9. Looked up from germline, CDR1 is SGHVS and CDR2 is FNYEAQ. The CDR3 nucleotides are TGTGCCAGCAGCTCAGAAGCGGGGGGGACGAGCTCCTACAATGAGCAGTTCTTC. Encoded protein: CASSSEAGGTSSYNEQFF. Full variable domain (outside the CDR3, taken from reference TRBV7-6 and TRBJ2-1): GAGVSQSPRYKVTKRGQDVALRCDPISGHVSLYWYRQALGQGPEFLTYFNYEAQQDKSGLPNDRFSAERPEGSISTLTIQRTEQRDSAMYRCASSSEAGGTSSYNEQFFGPGTRLTVL.

V gene TRBV19 combines with J gene TRBJ1-2; D not certain. The CDR3 sequence is 14 residues long. The V end lost 3 bases, the J end lost 3 bases, and 11 bases lay between the germline ends. Germline CDR1 and CDR2: LNHDA and SQIVND (reference sequence). Here the CDR3 reads CASSISGPHYGYTF. CDR3 DNA sequence: TGTGCCAGTAGTATTTCCGGTCCCCACTATGGCTACACCTTC.

The chain couples TRBV9 to TRBJ2-5; D possibly corresponds to TRBD1 (5 bases). Germline CDR1 SGDLS, CDR2 YYNGEE. This CDR3 contains 15 residues. Trimming pared 3 bases from V and 0 bases from J, leaving 12 bases between. This CDR3 reads CASSGGGHDQETQYF. DNA for the CDR3: TGTGCCAGCAGCGGAGGTGGACACGACCAAGAGACCCAGTACTTC.

This clone was observed a few times. V is TRBV30 and J is TRBJ2-3; D uncertain. V was trimmed by 0 bases and J by 5 bases, leaving 12 bases between them. This CDR3 spans 14 amino acids. Germline V gene data show CDR1 as GTSNPN and CDR2 as SVGIG (reference sequence). The CDR3 DNA reads as TGTGCCTGGAGTGTACCCAGACCAGGAGATACGCAGTATTTT. It yields the protein CAWSVPRPGDTQYF. Looking up the rest from reference TRBV30 and TRBJ2-3 gives the full variable domain: SQTIHQWPATLVQPVGSPLSLECTVEGTSNPNLYWYRQAAGRGLQLLFYSVGIGQISSEVPQNLSASRPQDRQFILSSKKLLLSDSGFYLCAWSVPRPGDTQYFGPGTRLTVL.

This clone has just one count. The rearrangement links TRBV7-9 to TRBJ1-1; D is possibly TRBD1 (5 bases). Trimming cost V 2 bases and J 1 base, with 17 bases left between them. The length of the CDR3 is 17 residues. Germline CDR1 and CDR2: SEHNR and FQNEAQ (reference sequence). The chain's CDR3 is CASSLSVSGGQNTEAFF. In nucleotides, the CDR3 is TGTGCCAGCAGCTTAAGCGTTAGTGGCGGACAGAACACTGAAGCTTTCTTT.